The rows below give T cell receptor beta chains drawn from one sample of a study of cytomegalovirus exposure and HLA in healthy donors. Repertoires were generated with immunoSEQ multiplex PCR, while TCRdb's copy carries only in-frame clones and drops some. The profile shows about 110,000 clones, around nine tenths of them singletons. Sequenced: PBMCs. These receptors were taken from a woman aged 18-29 years in good health and CMV-seronegative. Each CDR3 is given with its conserved first and last residue. The order of the fields is clone size, J gene, D gene, V gene, CDR3 DNA, CDR3 protein. D genes are given only for firm matches. Size is omitted from some rows. Given values are once, few, many or a class for expanded clones.

- TRBJ2-7 TRBD2 TRBV11-2 TGTGCCAGCAGCTTAGAATATCCCGGGACTAGCGGAACCTACGAGCAGTACTTC CASSLEYPGTSGTYEQYF
once TRBJ2-3 - TRBV7-3 TGTGCCAGCAGCTACCAGGGGCCCACAGATACGCAGTATTTT CASSYQGPTDTQYF
- TRBJ2-3 - TRBV19 TGTGCCAGTAGTAATCAGTTCCGAGGAGATACGCAGTATTTT CASSNQFRGDTQYF
- TRBJ2-7 TRBD2 TRBV9 TGTGCCAGCAGCGTAGGGACTAGCGGGGGATACGAGCAGTACTTC CASSVGTSGGYEQYF
- TRBJ2-3 TRBD2 TRBV7-3 TGTGCCAGCAGCTTACAAGCTAGCGGGGGGGTAGATACGCAGTATTTT CASSLQASGGVDTQYF
- TRBJ2-7 TRBD2 TRBV5-4 TGTGCCAGCAGCCCCAGGACTAGCGCCTACGAGCAGTACTTC CASSPRTSAYEQYF
- TRBJ1-2 TRBD1 TRBV2 TGTGCCAGCAGTGCCTACGACAGGGGGGGAGGCTACACCTTC CASSAYDRGGGYTF
- TRBJ2-1 - TRBV7-2 TGTGCCAGCAGCCTCCCGGGACTTTCCCAGTTCTTC CASSLPGLSQFF
- TRBJ2-1 TRBD2 TRBV6-4 TGTGCCAGCAGCGCCTCCGGGGGGGCGGGCAATGAGCAGTTCTTC CASSASGGAGNEQFF
- TRBJ1-2 - TRBV7-2 TGTGCCAGCAGCTTAGTCGACTCAGGGAAAGGCTACACCTTC CASSLVDSGKGYTF
- TRBJ2-3 - TRBV28 TGTGCCAGCACGGCAGATACGCAGTATTTT CASTADTQYF
once TRBJ2-2 TRBD2 TRBV28 TGTGCCAGCAGTTTCCTAGCGGGAGTTCACGGGGAGCTGTTTTTT CASSFLAGVHGELFF
- TRBJ2-5 TRBD1 TRBV25-1 TGTGCCAGCAGTGAATCGACAGGGGGGAGGTTCGAGACCCAGTACTTC CASSESTGGRFETQYF
- TRBJ1-5 TRBD1 TRBV7-8 TGTGCCAGCAGCCACTTAGTCGACAGGGGAAATCAGCCCCAGCATTTT CASSHLVDRGNQPQHF
- TRBJ2-5 TRBD2 TRBV19 TGTGCCAGTAGGCTGGGAGGGTCTGGAGAGACCCAGTACTTC CASRLGGSGETQYF
- TRBJ2-1 - TRBV18 TGTGCCAGCTCACCCACCGCGTCGAATGAGCAGTTCTTC CASSPTASNEQFF
few TRBJ2-3 - TRBV18 TGTGCCAGCTCACCACAGACAGACACAGATACGCAGTATTTT CASSPQTDTDTQYF
- TRBJ2-7 TRBD1 TRBV6-4 TGTGCCAGCAAGGGACAGGGGGATCACGAGCAGTACTTC CASKGQGDHEQYF
- TRBJ2-1 - TRBV28 TGTGCCAGCAGTTTACCCAGGCTAACCTACAATGAGCAGTTCTTC CASSLPRLTYNEQFF
- TRBJ1-1 TRBD1 TRBV6-5 TGTGCCAGCAGTTGGGACAGCCGATCATACCAAGCTTTCTTT CASSWDSRSYQAFF
- TRBJ1-4 - TRBV27 TGTGCCAGCAGTTGGGGCGCGAATGAAAAACTGTTTTTT CASSWGANEKLFF
- TRBJ1-2 TRBD1 TRBV7-2 TGTGCCAGCAACAGGGGGCTAAACTATGGCTACACCTTC CASNRGLNYGYTF
- TRBJ1-2 - TRBV5-1 TGCGCCAGCAGCTTGGATGGAGGAGGGAATGGCTACACCTTC CASSLDGGGNGYTF
- TRBJ1-2 TRBD1 TRBV7-2 TGTGCCAGCAGCAACCGGGACAGGGTCTATGGCTACACCTTC CASSNRDRVYGYTF
- TRBJ2-3 - TRBV19 TGTGCCAGTAGTAAATTCCAGGCAACAGATACGCAGTATTTT CASSKFQATDTQYF
- TRBJ2-5 - TRBV28 TGTGCCAGCAGTTTTAGGCGGGAGACCCAGTACTTC CASSFRRETQYF
- TRBJ2-7 - TRBV5-6 TGTGCCAGCAGTCGCCCCGGGACAAACTCCTACGAGCAGTACTTC CASSRPGTNSYEQYF
- TRBJ1-2 - TRBV7-9 TGTGCCAGCAGCGCCCCGACAGAGAACTATGGCTACACCTTC CASSAPTENYGYTF
- TRBJ2-2 - TRBV4-3 TGCGCCAGCAGTGTGGGGGGAGGCACCGGGGAGCTGTTTTTT CASSVGGGTGELFF
- TRBJ1-3 - TRBV28 TGTGCCAGCAGTTTTGGGCCGCGGGACTTGGGAAACACCATATATTTT CASSFGPRDLGNTIYF
- TRBJ2-5 TRBD2 TRBV29-1 TGCAGCGTTGGACTAGCGAGAGGCCAAATCCAGTACTTC CSVGLARGQIQYF
once TRBJ2-4 TRBD2 TRBV5-4 TGTGCCAGCAGCTTGAGGGGACTAGAAGGCATTCAGTACTTC CASSLRGLEGIQYF
- TRBJ1-2 - TRBV5-6 TGTGCCAGCAGCTTGGGTTACAGGGTACCCTATGGCTACACCTTC CASSLGYRVPYGYTF
few TRBJ2-1 - TRBV5-1 TGCGCCAGCAGCTTAGGGGGGGACAATGAGCAGTTCTTC CASSLGGDNEQFF
- TRBJ2-7 - TRBV7-2 TGTGCCAGCAGCTTGTCGACGGGGACCTACGAGCAGTACTTC CASSLSTGTYEQYF
- TRBJ2-7 - TRBV6-1 TGTGCCAGCAGTGAAAAGTTGAACTTCGAGCAGTACTTC CASSEKLNFEQYF
- TRBJ2-3 TRBD2 TRBV30 TGTGCCTGGAGTCGGGCGGGGGGGCGTACAGATACGCAGTATTTT CAWSRAGGRTDTQYF
- TRBJ1-1 TRBD1 TRBV27 TGTGCCAGCAGGGGACAGCTAATAAACACTGAAGCTTTCTTT CASRGQLINTEAFF
- TRBJ1-1 TRBD1 TRBV27 TGTGCCAGCAGTAAGACAGGGACTGAAGCTTTCTTT CASSKTGTEAFF
- TRBJ1-5 - TRBV6-1 TGTGCCAGCAGTCGCGTTCAGCCCCAGCATTTT CASSRVQPQHF
- TRBJ2-3 - TRBV19 TGTGCCAGTAGTATGAGGGATACGCAGTATTTT CASSMRDTQYF
once TRBJ1-2 - TRBV29-1 TGCAGCGTTGTTGTTCAGGACACATCCTATGGCTACACCTTC CSVVVQDTSYGYTF
once TRBJ1-1 - TRBV19 TGTGCCAGTAGTATCGGGGGGAACACTGAAGCTTTCTTT CASSIGGNTEAFF
- TRBJ2-5 TRBD2 TRBV7-6 TGTGCCAGCAGCTTAGACAGAAAGCGGGGGGGCCTGTGGACCCAGTACTTC CASSLDRKRGGLWTQYF
- TRBJ2-1 - TRBV6-5 TGTGCCAGCAGTTATCGGGGGTTCTCCTACAATGAGCAGTTCTTC CASSYRGFSYNEQFF
- TRBJ2-1 - TRBV11-2 TGTGCCAGCACCCCCGTAATGGACCGGGGGTACAATGAGCAGTTCTTC CASTPVMDRGYNEQFF
- TRBJ2-6 - TRBV28 TGTGCCAGCAGTTTAGTTGCGGCGGCTGGGGCCAACGTCCTGACTTTC CASSLVAAAGANVLTF
- TRBJ2-7 TRBD1 TRBV6-5 TGTGCCAGCAGTTCGACCGGGACAGGAGGGTACGAGCAGTACTTC CASSSTGTGGYEQYF
- TRBJ2-5 TRBD2 TRBV7-3 TGTGCCAGCAGGAGTAGCGGGGGTATGCAAGAGACCCAGTACTTC CASRSSGGMQETQYF
- TRBJ2-1 TRBD2 TRBV27 TGTGCCAGCAGTTTACGAACTAGCGGGGGGGCGTATGAGCAGTTCTTC CASSLRTSGGAYEQFF
- TRBJ2-1 - TRBV18 TGTGCCAGCTCACCAAATAACTACAATGAGCAGTTCTTC CASSPNNYNEQFF
- TRBJ2-7 - TRBV5-1 TGCGCCAGCAGCTTCGGAATGCGGGGGCCCTCCTACGAGCAGTACTTC CASSFGMRGPSYEQYF
- TRBJ2-7 - TRBV19 TGTGCCAGTAGTATAATCGGCTACGAGCAGTACTTC CASSIIGYEQYF
once TRBJ2-7 - TRBV28 TGTGCCAGCAGTTTTGCGGGGATTTACTACGAGCAGTACTTC CASSFAGIYYEQYF
- TRBJ2-4 - TRBV13 TGTGCCAGCAGCTTAGCGAGTACCTCCGGAAACATTCAGTACTTC CASSLASTSGNIQYF
once TRBJ2-7 TRBD2 TRBV5-6 TGTGCCAGCAGCTTGTGGCAGGGACTAGCGGTCTACGAGCAGTACTTC CASSLWQGLAVYEQYF